This T cell receptor beta chain derives from a study of identical twins. Study results and limitations: Within monozygotic twins, out-of-frame TCR alpha sharing was underestimated by the models. Potential partial confounding of zero-insertion analyses by invariant MAIT and iNKT cells was noted. Out-of-frame beta chain sequences displayed weaker excess sharing between twins.

Points on this clonotype: Its antigen remains unidentified.

Each CDR3 protein is one row after TCRdb ran MiXCR on the 5' RACE reads. Among around 680,000 distinct CDR3 sequences listed, more than 6.5% were seen once. With 0 bases removed from V and 5 bases from J, the gap between germline ends came to 11 bases. CDR1 is DFQATT, CDR2 SNEGSKA, per germline (reference sequence). CDR3 length equals 14 residues. All of the donors were Caucasians in good health. These data were likewise used in another study, on yellow fever vaccine responses in identical twins.

The chain recombines TRBV20-1 with TRBJ2-1; D gene uncertain. This receptor was obtained from a woman aged 18 to 35 in good health. The sequencing input was PBMCs. The CDR3 here is CSARDRKGHNEQFF. The CDR3 region has the DNA TGCAGTGCTAGAGATAGGAAGGGTCACAATGAGCAGTTCTTC.